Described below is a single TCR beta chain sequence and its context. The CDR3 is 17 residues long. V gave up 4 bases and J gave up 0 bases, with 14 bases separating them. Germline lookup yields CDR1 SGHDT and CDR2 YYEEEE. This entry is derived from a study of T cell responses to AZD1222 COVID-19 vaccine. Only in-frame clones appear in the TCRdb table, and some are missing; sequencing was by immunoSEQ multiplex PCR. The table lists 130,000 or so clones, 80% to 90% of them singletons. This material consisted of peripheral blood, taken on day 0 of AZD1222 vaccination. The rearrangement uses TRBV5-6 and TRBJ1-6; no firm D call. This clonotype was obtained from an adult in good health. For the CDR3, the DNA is TGTGCCAGCAGCCTTGGACGGCTGAGCTCCTATAATTCACCCCTCCACTTT. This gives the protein CASSLGRLSSYNSPLHF.